This T cell receptor beta chain stems from a study of control samples from healthy donors and cancer patients. Measured with immunoSEQ multiplex PCR; TCRdb has only the in-frame clones, and not every one. The data contain about 130,000 clones, over 75% of them seen just once; the ten biggest clones take up 2% to 3%. Per germline, CDR1 GTSNPN and CDR2 SVGIG (reference sequence). Unmatched junction bases numbered 5, after V lost 5 bases and J lost 3 bases. This CDR3 spans 13 amino acids. Sequenced: blood. The source of this sequence is a man aged 18 to 35 in good health. The chain couples TRBV30 to TRBJ2-7; 9 bases match TRBD1. The DNA for the CDR3 is TGTGCCTGGGGGACAGGGTATAGCTACGAGCAGTACTTC. Encoded protein: CAWGTGYSYEQYF.